This passage covers 24 T cell receptor beta chains from one sample sequenced in a study of CXCR3-negative and CXCR3-positive naive CD8 T cells. The study made its TRB cDNA libraries by 5' RACE, adding UMI labels. TCRdb re-called the 5' RACE reads and catalogs CDR3 proteins one per entry, DNA excluded. This table holds about 53,000 distinct CDR3 sequences. Material: naive CXCR3- CD8+ T cells from blood. As for subset: CD45RO-CCR7+CD27+CD95- naive CD8+ T cells lacking CXCR3 (TNR3-). These receptors originate from a human donor in good health. Some clones in this sample may be carry-over from other donors' samples.

The CDR3 sequence: CASSPGTSGGSSYEQYF. The rearrangement uses TRBV7-9 and TRBJ2-7; lacking DNA, the TRBD2 call made by TCRdb goes unchecked. Germline V CDR1 and CDR2: SEHNR, FQNEAQ (reference sequence). CDR3 length: 17 residues.

The V and J genes are TRBV7-3 and TRBJ1-1; there is no DNA to check the TCRdb D call of TRBD1. CDR1 SGHTA and CDR2 FQGTGA come from the germline V gene. This CDR3 has 16 amino acids. CDR3 region: CATSRWKRGENTEAFF.

The chain links TRBV29-1 to TRBJ2-7; TCRdb's assignment of TRBD1 cannot be checked, as there is no DNA. Germline V lookup: CDR1 SQVTM, CDR2 ANQGSEA. The CDR3 has 13 residues. CDR3 protein: CSVVQGGFYEQYF.

The rearrangement links TRBV4-1 to TRBJ2-7; TCRdb names TRBD1, which stays unverified in the absence of DNA. CDR3 length: 15 residues. CDR1 and CDR2 (germline): MGHRA, YSYEKL. CDR3 sequence: CASSQDRGTGYEQYF.

V is TRBV7-9 and J is TRBJ1-1. Germline V CDR1 and CDR2: SEHNR, FQNEAQ (reference sequence). This CDR3 is 11 amino acids long. CDR3 protein: CARQHRTEAFF.

This sequence joins TRBV7-3 and TRBJ2-3; checking the TCRdb D call of TRBD1 is not possible without DNA. This CDR3 has 14 residues. From germline, CDR1 is SGHTA and CDR2 FQGTGA. The CDR3: CASSLLAGADTQYF.

V usage is TRBV29-1 and J usage is TRBJ2-1; lacking DNA, the TRBD2 call made by TCRdb goes unchecked. The CDR3 spans 15 residues. Germline-derived CDR1 and CDR2 are SQVTM and ANQGSEA. The CDR3 spells CSVEPASNHYNEQFF.

The rearrangement links TRBV12-3 or TRBV12-4 to TRBJ2-7; TCRdb designates TRBD1, a call that cannot be tested without DNA. This CDR3 region has 14 residues. CDR3 sequence: CASSSGQGTYEQYF.

The rearrangement uses TRBV7-9 and TRBJ2-5. Germline V gives CDR1 SEHNR, CDR2 FQNEAQ (reference sequence). This CDR3 is built from 13 residues. The CDR3 is CASSFGDQGTQYF.

The chain uses TRBV14 and TRBJ1-1. The CDR3 length is 15 residues. The germline gives CDR1 SGHDN, CDR2 FVKESK. The CDR3: CASSPGGGVVTEAFF.

The chain links TRBV6-4 to TRBJ2-3; no DNA is available, so the TRBD2 call from TCRdb remains unchecked. The CDR3 contains 15 residues. CDR1 is MRHNA, CDR2 SNTAGT, per germline. CDR3 protein: CASSERGGASDTQYF.

CDR3: CASSPGLGDTQYF. The genes are TRBV7-3 and TRBJ2-3; TCRdb lists TRBD1, though no DNA is available to test this call. The CDR3 is 13 amino acids. Germline V gene data show CDR1 as SGHTA and CDR2 as FQGTGA.

The chain employs TRBV7-9 and TRBJ2-7; TCRdb reports TRBD1, a call that lacks DNA to check it against. This CDR3 region has 15 residues. CDR1 is SEHNR, CDR2 FQNEAQ, per germline (reference sequence). The CDR3 sequence is CASSPGLSPSYEQYF.

The V and J genes are TRBV20-1 and TRBJ1-2; TCRdb gives TRBD1 as the D gene, but with no DNA this cannot be confirmed. CDR1 and CDR2 (germline): DFQATT, SNEGSKA (reference sequence). This CDR3 has 12 residues. CDR3 region: CSAEQGTDGYTF.

The chain has TRBV19 and TRBJ1-2. In germline, CDR1 is LNHDA, CDR2 SQIVND (reference sequence). CDR3 size: 16 residues. CDR3 region: CASSWGLSIRGYGYTF.

The chain carries TRBV7-9 and TRBJ2-4; TCRdb names TRBD2, which stays unverified in the absence of DNA. The germline gives CDR1 SEHNR, CDR2 FQNEAQ (reference sequence). The CDR3 spans 12 residues. CDR3 in amino acids: CASSLEGYIQYF.

Here the CDR3 reads CASRSDSQVSYNSPLHF. This rearrangement joins TRBV12-3 or TRBV12-4 to TRBJ1-6; without DNA, the TCRdb call of TRBD1 cannot be checked. The CDR3 contains 17 residues.

V gene TRBV12-3 or TRBV12-4 combines with J gene TRBJ2-1; TCRdb's assignment of TRBD2 cannot be checked, as there is no DNA. This CDR3 is built from 16 residues. The CDR3: CASSLDGGGLYNEQFF.

This chain links TRBV7-9 with TRBJ2-2; TCRdb selects TRBD1, and the lack of DNA leaves this call unchecked. From germline, CDR1 is SEHNR and CDR2 FQNEAQ (reference sequence). The CDR3 runs 15 residues. The CDR3 is CASSAGTPGAGELFF.

This chain connects TRBV7-2 to TRBJ2-5. Per the germline V gene, CDR1 is SGHTA and CDR2 is FQGNSA. CDR3 length: 11 residues. CDR3 loop: CASSLYGTQYF.

J is TRBJ2-4 and V is TRBV11-1. This CDR3 contains 14 residues. The germline gives CDR1 SGHAT, CDR2 FQDESV (reference sequence). CDR3 loop: CASSLSGTKNIQYF.

The chain joins TRBV29-1 to TRBJ2-5; TCRdb calls TRBD1, which cannot be checked without DNA. This CDR3 spans 15 amino acids. Germline CDR1 SQVTM, CDR2 ANQGSEA. The CDR3 here is CSVPHRGGGLETQYF. Variable domain in full (rest from reference TRBV29-1 and TRBJ2-5): SAVISQKPSRDICQRGTSLTIQCQVDSQVTMMFWYRQQPGQSLTLIATANQGSEATYESGFVIDKFPISRPNLTFSTLTVSNMSPEDSSIYLCSVPHRGGGLETQYFGPGTRLLVL.

This chain connects TRBV7-2 to TRBJ2-2; the TCRdb call, TRBD2, lacks DNA for checking. The germline V gene encodes CDR1 SGHTA and CDR2 FQGNSA. The CDR3 loop spans 17 amino acids. The CDR3 is CASSFYVGGAATGELFF.

V gene TRBV20-1 combines with J gene TRBJ1-2; the TCRdb D gene call, TRBD1, has no DNA to confirm it. CDR1 is DFQATT and CDR2 is SNEGSKA in the germline V gene (reference sequence). The CDR3 extends over 14 amino acids. The CDR3 loop is CSARDRGTNYGYTF.